The clone carrying this T cell receptor beta chain turned up a few times. Its antigen remains unknown. This entry is derived from a study of CD8 T cells in ankylosing spondylitis. General observations from the study: Apparently characteristic of ankylosing spondylitis blood was a TCR beta motif (under ten highly homologous variants).

TCRdb fed the 5' RACE reads into MiXCR, producing one record per CDR3 protein. The sample includes some 220,000 distinct CDR3 sequences, about 6.7% seen only once; the top ten take 12% to 15%. This CDR3 region has 17 residues. CDR1 is MGHRA and CDR2 is YSYEKL in the germline V gene. J lost 6 bases, V lost 0 bases, and 10 bases had no gene match. The clonotype originates from a male donor with ankylosing spondylitis. The chain combines TRBV4-1 with TRBJ2-3; 9 positions agree with TRBD2. Sequences were obtained from blood, either unsorted or a sorted T cell fraction (not recorded which). This chain's CDR3 is CASSQDTAGGRSDTQYF. CDR3 DNA: TGCGCCAGCAGCCAAGATACAGCGGGAGGCCGGAGCGATACGCAGTATTTT.